The entry that follows covers one T cell receptor beta chain sequence. Its antigen is not identified. Trimming removed 4 bases from V and 2 bases from J; junction bases left unmatched: 11. This CDR3 comprises 17 residues. Germline assignment: CDR1 SQVTM and CDR2 ANQGSEA. These data belong to a study of blood T cells in healthy people across ages. Study results and caveats: Aged donors had fewer naive CD4+ cells and lower diversity than long-lived donors. A roughly linear fall in TCR beta diversity per million T cells was seen with increasing age.

Then a second PCR, running roughly 7 to 11 cycles, was carried out with a sample-barcoded 5' primer and a J-beta primer mix. Each cDNA molecule was tagged by a template-switch adaptor with 12 random nucleotides. Each CDR3 protein gets one entry after TCRdb re-called the 5' RACE reads with MiXCR. The repertoire holds about 1,500,000 distinct CDR3 sequences, with roughly 27% as singletons. Sequenced: blood. This sequence originates from a woman aged 25 to 39 in good health. The chain links TRBV29-1 to TRBJ2-3; TRBD2 agrees at 11 bases. CDR3 DNA: TGCAGCGTTGGGAAACAGCTAGCGGGGGGCCCCACAGATACGCAGTATTTT. As protein: CSVGKQLAGGPTDTQYF.